The 13 T cell receptor beta chains reported below all come from one sample, sequenced in a study of T cell repertoires in cytomegalovirus infection. TCRdb analysed the reads with MiXCR anew, one entry per CDR3 protein. The data show almost 550,000 distinct CDR3 sequences, 16% seen once. Sequenced material: CD8+ T cells from PBMCs. These receptors were obtained from a human donor in good health (CMV status not recorded). Some clones in this sample may be carry-over from other donors' samples.

There are many counts of this clonotype. The CDR3 reads CASSVGQGTYGYTF. The CDR3 coding sequence is TGTGCCAGCAGCGTGGGACAGGGGACCTATGGCTACACCTTC. V is TRBV11-2 and J is TRBJ1-2, with 10 bases aligning to TRBD1. CDR1 is SGHAT and CDR2 is FQNNGV in the germline V gene. After removal of 5 bases from V and 4 bases from J, the junction contained 4 bases not matched to a gene. The CDR3 is 14 amino acids.

The chain uses TRBV9 and TRBJ1-1; TRBD1 matches 11 bases. This CDR3 has 14 residues. V lost 3 bases, J lost 6 bases, and 4 bases stayed unmatched. Germline V gives CDR1 SGDLS, CDR2 YYNGEE. CDR3 in amino acids: CASSADRGLSEAFF. The CDR3 DNA reads as TGTGCCAGCAGCGCGGACAGGGGGCTATCTGAAGCTTTCTTT.

The rearrangement joins TRBV11-2 to TRBJ2-1; the match to TRBD2 covers 13 bases. The ends lost 5 bases at V and 10 bases at J; junction bases unmatched: 5. Germline V gene sequence: CDR1 SGHAT, CDR2 FQNNGV. The CDR3 length is 14 residues. CDR3: CASSMGLAGREQFF. DNA of the CDR3: TGTGCCAGCAGCATGGGACTAGCGGGACGGGAGCAGTTCTTC.

The gene calls are TRBV5-3 and TRBJ2-3; D tentatively reads TRBD1 or TRBD2 (5 bases each). TRBV5-3 is an ORF, with its function uncertain. The CDR3 has 16 amino acids. CDR3 bases: TGTGCAAGCAGCTTGTTGGGTGAGGGGCTGACAGATACGCAGTATTTT. Translation: CASSLLGEGLTDTQYF.

This clonotype showed up just a few times. The chain links TRBV20-1 to TRBJ2-5; 10 bases are a match to TRBD2. CDR3 length: 15 residues. CDR1 is DFQATT, CDR2 SNEGSKA, per germline (reference sequence). V shed 3 bases and J 6 bases; nucleotides not matched to a gene: 10. CDR3 in amino acids: CSASGLAGVLQTQYF. CDR3 nucleotide sequence: TGCAGTGCTAGTGGGCTAGCGGGGGTTCTGCAGACCCAGTACTTC.

This clonotype was counted between two and nine times. V is TRBV4-1 and J is TRBJ2-7; D call uncertain. The ends were cut back, 4 bases at V and 6 bases at J, with 13 bases in the middle. The CDR3 runs to 13 residues. CDR1 is MGHRA and CDR2 is YSYEKL in the germline V gene. DNA for the CDR3: TGCGCCAGCAGCCGACGACTCGAACTCGAGCAGTACTTC. This codes for CASSRRLELEQYF.

The rearrangement links TRBV7-8 to TRBJ1-2; a weak D match, TRBD1 (6 bases). Trimming removed 0 bases from V and 10 bases from J, with 21 bases in between. The germline gives CDR1 SGHVS, CDR2 FQNEAQ. The CDR3 contains 16 residues. The CDR3 spells CASSLAPTGNLCVYTF. CDR3 DNA sequence: TGTGCCAGCAGCTTAGCGCCTACAGGGAACCTCTGTGTCTACACCTTC.

Comment on this clonotype: At one end the junction does not follow the germline gene, possibly because of a read error. The rearrangement uses TRBV7-8 and TRBJ2-7; 9 positions agree with TRBD2. Germline-derived CDR1 and CDR2 are SGHVS and FQNEAQ. The CDR3 totals 17 residues. CDR3: CARSPSIGGGDRYEPYF. Written as DNA, the CDR3 is TGTGCCAGAAGCCCTAGCATTGGCGGGGGGGACCGCTACGAGCCGTACTTC.

This clonotype was picked up many times. V usage is TRBV25-1 and J usage is TRBJ2-7; 7 nucleotides line up with TRBD1. Germline CDR1 is MGHDK and CDR2 is SYGVNS. The CDR3 is made up of 13 amino acids. After removal of 11 bases from V and 1 base from J, the junction contained 8 bases not matched to a gene. The CDR3 sequence: CAGQRQGSYEQYF. CDR3 nucleotides: TGTGCCGGACAACGACAGGGATCCTACGAGCAGTACTTC.

There are a few counts of this clonotype. This chain joins TRBV13 and TRBJ1-1; 10 bases are shared with TRBD1. The length of the CDR3 is 13 residues. Germline CDR1 is PRHDT and CDR2 is FYEKMQ (reference sequence). V gave up 4 bases and J gave up 10 bases; unmatched junction bases: 6. CDR3 nucleotides: TGTGCCAGCAGCTCGACGGGGACAGGGGCAGCTTTCTTT. Its translation: CASSSTGTGAAFF.

This clonotype was detected once. One base away lies a much larger clone, so this may be a sequencing read error. The rearrangement links TRBV11-2 to TRBJ2-7, with 10 bases fitting TRBD1. CDR3 length: 15 residues. Germline lookup yields CDR1 SGHAT and CDR2 FQNNGV. The CDR3 bases are TGTGCCAGCAGCTGGGGGACAGGGGACGCATACGAGCAGTGCTTC. Translating it yields CASSWGTGDAYEQCF.

This clonotype was recorded many times. This sequence joins TRBV5-6 and TRBJ2-1; no firm D call. The CDR3 sequence is 14 residues long. Trimming took off 1 base at V and 5 bases at J, with 10 bases between the two ends. Germline values: CDR1 SGHDT, CDR2 YYEEEE. CDR3 coding DNA: TGTGCCAGCAGCTTGCTATCGGGTAACAATGAGCAGTTCTTC. Translated: CASSLLSGNNEQFF.

This clonotype appeared many times. The DNA for the CDR3 is TGTGCCAGCAGCTTAGCAGGACTAGCGGGAGACTCCTACAATGAGCAGTTCTTC. Translation: CASSLAGLAGDSYNEQFF. This chain joins TRBV11-3 and TRBJ2-1; 13 bases are a match to TRBD2. This CDR3 spans 18 amino acids. V lost 1 base to trimming and J lost 0 bases; unmatched junction nucleotides: 3. Per germline, CDR1 SGHNT and CDR2 YENEEA.